These T cell receptor beta chains were read from a single sample in a study of T-cell memory formation after mild COVID-19. TCRdb reanalysed the 5' RACE reads using MiXCR and keeps one entry per CDR3 protein. The sample shows about 430,000 distinct CDR3 sequences, more than 15% of them seen only once. Sequencing used PBMCs or a T cell subset sorted from them (not recorded which). These receptors were obtained from a man aged 18 to 30 who had mild COVID-19 (a few samples of this study predate the infection). Cell type and time point are not known. CDR3s include the opening cysteine and the closing phenylalanine or tryptophan. A D gene is named only where the DNA matches it firmly. The listing skips clone size in some rows; elsewhere it reads once, few, many or a size class.

d_call clone_size j_call v_call cdr3_nt cdr3_aa
NA NA TRBJ2-2 TRBV3-1 TGTGCCAGCAGCCAGGCAGACGTACGGCGCGGGGATCTGTTTTTT CASSQADVRRGDLFF
NA many TRBJ1-2 TRBV4-1 TGCGCCAGCAGCCAAGAAGGCCGCGCGCGCTATGGCTACACCTTC CASSQEGRARYGYTF
NA NA TRBJ2-7 TRBV29-1 TGCAGCGCCCGACAGGCCGCAGGTCTCGAGCAGTACTTC CSARQAAGLEQYF
TRBD2 NA TRBJ2-3 TRBV6-5 TGTGCCAGCAGGAAGCGGGGGACAGATACGCAGTATTTT CASRKRGTDTQYF
TRBD2 few TRBJ2-3 TRBV6-2/TRBV6-3 TGTGCCAGCAGTTATTGGGGGCCAGCGGGGGCCCTCACAGATACGCAGTATTTT CASSYWGPAGALTDTQYF
NA few TRBJ2-3 TRBV5-6 TGTGCCAGCACCCAGACCACCCGCACAGATACGCAGTATTTT CASTQTTRTDTQYF
TRBD1 many TRBJ2-3 TRBV7-9 TGTGCCAGCAGATCCGGGACAGGGTCGACAGATACGCAGTATTTT CASRSGTGSTDTQYF
NA NA TRBJ2-3 TRBV5-1 TGCGCCAGCAGCTTGGCGAGTTGGAGCACAGATACGCAGTATTTT CASSLASWSTDTQYF
NA once TRBJ1-3 TRBV6-5 TGTGCCAGCAGTGCATTTATCTCTGGAAACACCATATATTTT CASSAFISGNTIYF
TRBD1 NA TRBJ2-3 TRBV7-9 TGTGCCAGCAGCTGGGACAGGCCGCAGTATTTT CASSWDRPQYF
TRBD1 NA TRBJ2-7 TRBV12-3/TRBV12-4 TGTGCCAGCAGTCAAGCCGGCGGGACAGGGAAGAACTACGAGCAGTACTTC CASSQAGGTGKNYEQYF
NA NA TRBJ1-2 TRBV20-1 TGCAGTGCTTCAGACTATGGCTACACCTTC CSASDYGYTF
NA NA TRBJ1-2 TRBV24-1 TGTGCCACCAGTGACGTGGGGACCTATGGCTACACCTTC CATSDVGTYGYTF
NA NA TRBJ2-1 TRBV12-3/TRBV12-4 TGTGCCAGCAGTGACTTCTCCTACAATGAGCAGTTCTTC CASSDFSYNEQFF
NA few TRBJ2-3 TRBV3-1 TGTGCCAGCAGCCAACTAGCTGCAGATACGCAGTATTTT CASSQLAADTQYF
NA few TRBJ1-2 TRBV9 TGTGCCAGCAGCGTCTCTGAAAACTATGGCTACACCTTC CASSVSENYGYTF
NA NA TRBJ2-5 TRBV25-1 TGTGCCAGCAGTGATAGTGGGGGTGAGACCCAGTACTTC CASSDSGGETQYF
TRBD1 many TRBJ2-7 TRBV10-1 TGCGCCAGCAGTGAGTCGGGACAGGGAGGCGAGCAGTACTTC CASSESGQGGEQYF
NA NA TRBJ2-3 TRBV7-9 TGTGCCAGCAGCTTAGCTAGCGGAATCCCAGATACGCAGTATTTT CASSLASGIPDTQYF
TRBD2 many TRBJ2-5 TRBV5-1 TGCGCCAGCAGCTCAGGGACTAGGGAGACCCAGTACTTC CASSSGTRETQYF
NA NA TRBJ1-5 TRBV7-2 TGTGCCAGCAGCTTCGAGGGCAGGGCGAACAATCAGCCCCAGCATTTT CASSFEGRANNQPQHF
NA many TRBJ1-2 TRBV28 TGTGCCAGCAGTGTCTCAGGATCTGGCTACACCTTC CASSVSGSGYTF
NA NA TRBJ1-1 TRBV15 TGTGCCACCATGTTGTCCGGGGTTGAGGGCACTGAAGCTTTCTTT CATMLSGVEGTEAFF
TRBD2 few TRBJ2-4 TRBV5-1 TGCGCCAGCAGCCGGAAGGCACTAGCGGAAAACATTCAGTACTTC CASSRKALAENIQYF
NA NA TRBJ1-1 TRBV27 TGTGCCAGCAGTCCTTGGACAGCTCCGAACACTGAAGCTTTCTTT CASSPWTAPNTEAFF
NA NA TRBJ1-5 TRBV6-2/TRBV6-3 TGTGCCAGCAGTCACGAACAGGGTTTGGGCAATCAGCCCCAGCATTTT CASSHEQGLGNQPQHF
NA few TRBJ1-5 TRBV24-1 TGTGCCACCAGTGATTTGAGTCGTCACAGGAATAGCAATCAGCCCCAGCATTTT CATSDLSRHRNSNQPQHF
NA NA TRBJ2-2 TRBV24-1 TGTGCCACCAGTGATTTTAAGGGAGAGGAGCTGTTTTTT CATSDFKGEELFF
NA NA TRBJ2-7 TRBV5-1 TGCGCCAGCAGCTTGGCCAGTCTGGCCCCCTACGAGCAGTACTTC CASSLASLAPYEQYF
TRBD2 NA TRBJ2-7 TRBV27 TGTGCCAGCAGTTTAAGCGGGACCCTATACTACGAGCAGTACTTC CASSLSGTLYYEQYF
TRBD1 NA TRBJ2-5 TRBV5-4 TGTGCCAGCAGCAGACAGGGGGCTCTAGAGACCCAGTACTTC CASSRQGALETQYF
TRBD2 few TRBJ2-1 TRBV18 TGTGCCAGCTCACCGGAGGCTAGCGGTCGGGGTGAGCAGTTCTTC CASSPEASGRGEQFF
TRBD1 NA TRBJ1-3 TRBV4-2 TGTGCCAGCAGCCAAGGGCAACAGGGGGGAAACACCATATATTTT CASSQGQQGGNTIYF
TRBD1 NA TRBJ1-6 TRBV6-5 TGTGCCAGCAGAGGACAGGCCTTGAACAATTCACCCCTACACTTT CASRGQALNNSPLHF
NA few TRBJ1-5 TRBV4-3 TGCGCCAGCAGCCAAGAGCGGGGGACCGCCCAGCATTTT CASSQERGTAQHF
NA many TRBJ1-1 TRBV7-8 TGTGCCAGCAGCCTACGGGTATGGGTTAGCACTGAAGCTTTCTTT CASSLRVWVSTEAFF
NA NA TRBJ2-1 TRBV2 TGTGCCAGCAGTGAGGATCAGATCCATGAGCAGTTCTTC CASSEDQIHEQFF
TRBD2 few TRBJ2-1 TRBV27 TGTGCCAGCGGGGGGGGATACAATGAGCAGTTCTTC CASGGGYNEQFF
NA NA TRBJ1-5 TRBV15 TGTGCCACCAGCAGAGATCAAACCGCAGGGGCCGTAGGTCAGCCCCAGCATTTT CATSRDQTAGAVGQPQHF
NA NA TRBJ2-5 TRBV5-5 TGTGCCAGCAGCTTGGGGTTACCGGAGGTGGAGACCCAGTACTTC CASSLGLPEVETQYF
NA many TRBJ1-5 TRBV7-2 TGTGCCAGCAGCTTAGTTGGGGGGCGGCCCCAGCATTTT CASSLVGGRPQHF
NA NA TRBJ2-5 TRBV7-6 TGTGCCAGCAGCCCCGGGCCGGGAGACCAAGAGACCCAGTACTTC CASSPGPGDQETQYF
TRBD2 NA TRBJ2-5 TRBV5-4 TGTGCCAGCAGCGCGGGGACTAGCGGGGGGCAGAAAGAGACCCAGTACTTC CASSAGTSGGQKETQYF
NA few TRBJ2-7 TRBV7-9 TGTGCCAGCAGCTCGGGGCCCTTATCCGAGCAGTACTTC CASSSGPLSEQYF
TRBD1 NA TRBJ1-2 TRBV12-3/TRBV12-4 TGTGCCAGCAGTTCGCTCCCGGGACAGGGGAACTATGGCTACACCTTC CASSSLPGQGNYGYTF
NA NA TRBJ2-1 TRBV20-1 TGCAGTGCTCGGAACGCAGGGTCGGGTGAGCAGTTCTTC CSARNAGSGEQFF
NA few TRBJ2-4 TRBV11-2 TGTGCCAGCAGCTCACGGACAGTAGGAAACATTCAGTACTTC CASSSRTVGNIQYF
TRBD1 NA TRBJ1-2 TRBV7-8 TGTGCCAGCAGCCTCGGACAGGGCGGATACTATGGCTACACCTTC CASSLGQGGYYGYTF
NA few TRBJ2-7 TRBV20-1 TGCAGTGCTAGAGCGGTATACGAGCAGTACTTC CSARAVYEQYF
NA NA TRBJ1-2 TRBV7-9 TGTGCCAGCAGCTTATGGTATGGCTACACCTTC CASSLWYGYTF
TRBD2 NA TRBJ2-5 TRBV5-1 TGCGCCAGCAGCCCGACTAGCGGTATAAAAGAGACCCAGTACTTC CASSPTSGIKETQYF
TRBD1 few TRBJ2-7 TRBV6-2/TRBV6-3 TGTGCCAGCAGTTACCACCGGGACAGGGATTGGAACGAGCAGTACTTC CASSYHRDRDWNEQYF
NA many TRBJ2-3 TRBV7-9 TGTGCCAGCGGTCCGAGAGGTTTTGGGACAGATACGCAGTATTTT CASGPRGFGTDTQYF
NA NA TRBJ1-1 TRBV29-1 TGCAGCGTTGAGGTTGGCGGGTCGCCTGAAGCTTTCTTT CSVEVGGSPEAFF
NA NA TRBJ2-3 TRBV7-9 TGTGCCAGCAGTCCTCCCCGAGCCACAGATACGCAGTATTTT CASSPPRATDTQYF